Listed here are 15 T cell receptor beta chains from one sample, sequenced in a study of blood T cell repertoires in COVID-19. Clones were sequenced by immunoSEQ multiplex PCR, and TCRdb holds only the in-frame ones, with some missing. The sample contains under 250,000 clones, approximately 82% of which appear only once. Sequencing was done on a sample of peripheral blood. All receptors derive from a man aged 40-50 years with active or convalescent COVID-19.

This clone was recorded a few times. The sample has other DNA sequences that encode this CDR3 too. The rearrangement links TRBV7-9 to TRBJ2-7; TRBD1 might be the D (5 bases). The germline V gene encodes CDR1 SEHNR and CDR2 FQNEAQ (reference sequence). The CDR3 is 14 amino acids. The germline V and J ends were trimmed by 0 bases and 2 bases, with 8 bases remaining between them. The chain's CDR3 is CASSLAGAPYEQYF. The CDR3 DNA reads as TGTGCCAGCAGCTTAGCAGGGGCCCCCTACGAGCAGTACTTC.

The rearrangement links TRBV7-9 to TRBJ2-7, with 7 bases fitting TRBD2. The CDR3 is 13 residues long. Germline V gene lookup returns CDR1 SEHNR and CDR2 FQNEAQ (reference sequence). V shed 1 base and J 5 bases; nucleotides not matched to a gene: 2. The CDR3 loop reads CASSLVGGNEQYF. The CDR3, as DNA: TGTGCCAGCAGCTTAGTGGGAGGGAACGAGCAGTACTTC.

J is TRBJ1-1 and V is TRBV6-5; D might be TRBD1 (6 bases). V was shortened by 7 bases and J by 1 base, with 13 bases between the two germline ends. CDR1 MNHEY and CDR2 SVGAGI come from the germline V gene. The length of the CDR3 is 14 residues. The CDR3 sequence is CASTRGQQNTEAFF. The CDR3 nucleotides are TGTGCCAGCACCAGAGGACAGCAGAACACTGAAGCTTTCTTT.

The chain has TRBV27 and TRBJ2-3; D is possibly TRBD2 (5 bases). This CDR3 spans 14 amino acids. V lost 4 bases, J lost 3 bases, and 11 bases lay in between. Germline V gene lookup returns CDR1 MNHEY and CDR2 SMNVEV (reference sequence). CDR3 region: CASSSLGETDTQYF. DNA of the CDR3: TGTGCCAGCAGTTCGCTCGGGGAGACAGATACGCAGTATTTT.

This chain connects TRBV4-3 to TRBJ2-1, with 11 bases lining up with TRBD2. J was trimmed by 0 bases and V by 3 bases; bases with no gene match: 4. The CDR3 consists of 17 residues. Looked up from germline, CDR1 is LGHNA and CDR2 is YSLEER. CDR3 region: CASSHDSGGGSYNEQFF. The CDR3, as DNA: TGCGCCAGCAGCCACGATAGCGGGGGGGGCTCCTACAATGAGCAGTTCTTC.

The rearrangement uses TRBV28 and TRBJ1-6, with a tentative D call TRBD1 (6 bases). Deletions cut 6 bases from V and 1 base from J, with 22 bases between. Looked up from germline, CDR1 is MDHEN and CDR2 is SYDVKM. This CDR3 is 19 amino acids long. CDR3 nucleotides: TGTGCCAGCAGCTCCCCTACAGGGATGCCGGGGTCCTATAATTCACCCCTCCACTTT. Translating gives CASSSPTGMPGSYNSPLHF.

In its sample, this clone was seen a few times. This chain links TRBV7-3 with TRBJ2-1, with 11 bases fitting TRBD2. V lost 5 bases, J lost 5 bases, and 5 bases stayed unmatched. The CDR3 has 15 residues. CDR1 is SGHTA, CDR2 FQGTGA, per germline. Here the CDR3 DNA reads TGTGCCAGCAGCCCCTCTAGCGGGAGGAACAATGAGCAGTTCTTC. Translated, it gives CASSPSSGRNNEQFF.

This chain connects TRBV27 to TRBJ2-7; 7 bases map to TRBD1. The germline CDR1 and CDR2 sequences are MNHEY and SMNVEV (reference sequence). With V trimmed by 9 bases and J by 4 bases, 6 bases remained unmatched. CDR3 length equals 12 residues. The CDR3, as DNA: TGTGCCAGTCGGACAGGAATATACGAGCAGTACTTC. This translates into CASRTGIYEQYF.

V usage is TRBV4-3 and J usage is TRBJ1-1; no clear D. V was pared by 3 bases and J by 0 bases, with 5 bases between. This CDR3 contains 13 residues. Per germline, CDR1 LGHNA and CDR2 YSLEER. CDR3: CASSHHLNTEAFF. Here the CDR3 DNA reads TGCGCCAGCAGCCATCACTTGAACACTGAAGCTTTCTTT.

Ten or more counts support this clone. The chain joins TRBV10-3 to TRBJ2-1, with 9 bases that match TRBD2. Germline CDR1 and CDR2: ENHRY and SYGVKD. This CDR3 contains 15 residues. The ends lost 4 bases at V and 4 bases at J; junction bases unmatched: 5. The CDR3 region is CAISGTSAVYNEQFF. In DNA, the CDR3 is TGTGCCATCAGTGGGACTAGCGCAGTGTACAATGAGCAGTTCTTC.

This clone appeared many times. V is TRBV6-1 and J is TRBJ1-2; 7 bases fit TRBD1. The CDR3 is 15 amino acids. Germline CDR1 is MNHNS and CDR2 is SASEGT. Unmatched junction bases numbered 4, after V lost 0 bases and J lost 3 bases. The chain's CDR3 is CASSEASDRDYGYTF. The CDR3 DNA reads as TGTGCCAGCAGTGAAGCCTCTGACAGGGACTATGGCTACACCTTC.

This chain joins TRBV7-9 and TRBJ1-2; D is possibly TRBD1 (6 bases). Germline-derived CDR1 and CDR2 are SEHNR and FQNEAQ (reference sequence). The V end was cut by 1 base, the J end by 5 bases, with 11 bases between. The CDR3 spans 14 residues. The chain's CDR3 is CASSLEHRAYGYTF. CDR3 bases: TGTGCCAGCAGCTTAGAACACAGGGCATATGGCTACACCTTC.

This clone was counted only a few times. The chain carries TRBV2 and TRBJ1-4; D perhaps matches TRBD1 (5 bases). This CDR3 has 12 residues. The V end was cut by 8 bases, the J end by 8 bases, with 12 bases between. Germline V lookup: CDR1 SNHLY, CDR2 FYNNEI. CDR3 in amino acids: CASGADYEKLFF. The CDR3 nucleotides are TGTGCCAGCGGGGCGGATTACGAAAAACTGTTTTTT.

This CDR3 is CASRLARPGTGASYEQYF. Here the CDR3 DNA reads TGTGCAAGTCGCTTAGCGCGTCCCGGGACAGGGGCTTCCTACGAGCAGTACTTC. The chain uses TRBV12-2 and TRBJ2-7; the table assigns TRBD1, which was not confirmed against the DNA. TRBV12-2 represents a pseudogene. The CDR3 runs 18 residues.

The chain uses TRBV5-1 and TRBJ2-6; D is possibly TRBD1 (5 bases). Germline values: CDR1 SGHRS, CDR2 YFSETQ. The V end was cut by 7 bases, the J end by 2 bases, with 16 bases between. This CDR3 contains 16 residues. DNA of the CDR3: TGCGCCAGCGACGCAGGGCCCCTCACTGGGGCCAACGTCCTGACTTTC. Translation: CASDAGPLTGANVLTF.